This T cell receptor (beta chain) was sequenced during a study of cytomegalovirus exposure and HLA in healthy donors. Study-wide background: Membership in the Caucasian-associated ancestry cluster was found for 81% of approximately 380 genotyped donors. Study conclusions and caveats: CMV serostatus alone was available as immune exposure information. In a later analysis, 17,000 or so TCR beta sequences were associated with HLA alleles at 0.05 false discovery rate. A few chains linked to CMV were shown in vitro to be specific for CMV antigens.

The CDR3 runs to 13 residues. The ends lost 4 bases at V and 7 bases at J; junction bases unmatched: 6. CDR1 and CDR2 (germline): SGHDT, YYEEEE. This clone has a handful of counts. The antigen is unknown. The PCR had 60 Vbeta and 13 Jbeta primers. Using immunoSEQ multiplex PCR, the repertoire was profiled, and TCRdb retains in-frame clones only, with some absent. Among fewer than 250,000 clones, 75% to 80% were seen once, and the ten largest hold roughly 13%. The sequence was obtained from a woman aged 30 to 39 in good health and CMV-seropositive. The sample comprised PBMCs. The chain has TRBV5-6 and TRBJ2-7; 9 bases align to TRBD1. The CDR3: CASSITGGKEQYF. DNA for the CDR3: TGTGCCAGCAGCATAACAGGGGGCAAAGAGCAGTACTTC.